One sample yielded the 18 T cell receptor beta chains listed below, sequenced in a study of blood T cell repertoires in COVID-19. TCRdb keeps only in-frame clones here, not all; method: immunoSEQ multiplex PCR. This sample yields 300,000 to 400,000 clones, of which roughly nine tenths are seen a single time; roughly 5% belongs to the top ten. The specimen sequenced was PBMCs or T cells enriched from blood (not recorded which). These receptors all stem from a man between 60 and 75 years old who had recovered from COVID-19.

V and J are TRBV30 and TRBJ1-1; D uncertain. Germline V gene data show CDR1 as GTSNPN and CDR2 as SVGIG (reference sequence). The ends were cut back, 3 bases at V and 6 bases at J, with 8 bases in the middle. This CDR3 is 11 amino acids long. The CDR3 reads CAWRHSAEAFF. Written as DNA, the CDR3 is TGTGCCTGGAGGCACAGTGCTGAAGCTTTCTTT.

The rearrangement links TRBV7-3 to TRBJ2-3, with 7 positions matching TRBD2. The J segment lost 0 bases and the V segment lost 1 base, leaving 7 bases of the junction unmatched. The CDR3 is made up of 17 amino acids. The germline V gene has CDR1 SGHTA and CDR2 FQGTGA. CDR3 sequence: CASSLILSGTSTDTQYF. Here the CDR3 DNA reads TGTGCCAGCAGCTTAATATTGAGCGGGACTAGCACAGATACGCAGTATTTT.

The V gene is TRBV5-1, the J gene TRBJ2-5; tentative D call: TRBD1 (7 bases). Germline loops: CDR1 SGHRS, CDR2 YFSETQ. The CDR3 contains 14 residues. Between the trimmed V and J ends, which lost 6 bases and 2 bases, there was a span of 14 bases. CDR3 in amino acids: CASNAGQFQETQYF. As DNA, the CDR3 is TGCGCCAGCAACGCGGGACAGTTTCAAGAGACCCAGTACTTC.

For this clone: This CDR3 is also generated by other DNA sequences in the sample. The J gene is TRBJ2-1, the V gene TRBV5-1; 7 bases map to TRBD1. This CDR3 is 14 amino acids long. Germline V gene data show CDR1 as SGHRS and CDR2 as YFSETQ. The V and J ends lost 0 bases and 5 bases, in that order; junction bases with no gene match: 2. The CDR3 sequence: CASSLAGTDNEQFF. As DNA, the CDR3 is TGCGCCAGCAGCTTGGCCGGGACAGACAATGAGCAGTTCTTC.

The chain combines TRBV18 with TRBJ2-7; TRBD1 matches 9 bases. V lost 6 bases and J lost 7; bases outside the gene matches: 13. CDR1 and CDR2 (germline): KGHSH, LQKENI. The CDR3 runs to 15 residues. DNA for the CDR3: TGTGCCAGCTCTACATTCGGTGACAGGGGGTCTGAGCAGTACTTC. It specifies CASSTFGDRGSEQYF.

The chain employs TRBV24-1 and TRBJ1-5; 9 positions match TRBD1. The length of the CDR3 is 14 residues. Germline values: CDR1 KGHDR, CDR2 SFDVKD. V lost 9 bases to trimming and J lost 3 bases; unmatched junction nucleotides: 5. CDR3 in DNA: TGTGCCACCGCTGACAGGGGGAACAATCAGCCCCAGCATTTT. This sequence encodes CATADRGNNQPQHF.

V is TRBV6-5 and J is TRBJ1-2; D is ambiguous. Per the germline V gene, CDR1 is MNHEY and CDR2 is SVGAGI. CDR3 length: 12 residues. The V end lost 2 bases, the J end lost 6 bases, and 7 bases lay between the germline ends. CDR3 amino acids: CASSYRGNGYTF. The CDR3 nucleotides are TGTGCCAGCAGTTACAGAGGGAATGGCTACACCTTC.

The rearrangement uses TRBV5-4 and TRBJ2-7; the D gene is possibly TRBD1 (6 bases). Trimming left V 4 bases short and J 5 bases short, with 25 bases between. Germline values: CDR1 SGHNT, CDR2 YYREEE (reference sequence). The CDR3 covers 17 residues. The CDR3 bases are TGTGCCAGCAGCCCACGGTTAGGGGGTCGAGGGAACAACGAGCAGTACTTC. The encoded protein is CASSPRLGGRGNNEQYF.

The V and J genes are TRBV20-1 and TRBJ2-7; perhaps TRBD1 as D (8 bases). Germline values: CDR1 DFQATT, CDR2 SNEGSKA (reference sequence). The germline V and J ends were trimmed by 3 bases and 7 bases, with 16 bases remaining between them. The CDR3 length is 13 residues. CDR3 DNA sequence: TGCAGTGCTAGTACAGGGGGGGTATGGGAGCAGTACTTC. Its translation: CSASTGGVWEQYF.

The chain has TRBV30 and TRBJ1-6, with 8 bases matching TRBD1. Germline V gives CDR1 GTSNPN, CDR2 SVGIG (reference sequence). The ends lost 3 bases at V and 6 bases at J; junction bases unmatched: 7. The CDR3 runs 15 residues. CDR3 bases: TGTGCCTGGAGGCCGGCCAGGGGGCCTAATTCACCCCTCCACTTT. Amino acid sequence: CAWRPARGPNSPLHF.

CDR3 sequence: CASSQAPLGGRQETQYF. Here the CDR3 DNA reads TGCGCCAGCAGCCAAGCTCCACTCGGAGGCAGACAAGAGACCCAGTACTTC. The chain couples TRBV4-3 to TRBJ2-5; D is possibly TRBD2 (5 bases). CDR1 LGHNA and CDR2 YSLEER come from the germline V gene. Between the trimmed V and J ends, which lost 1 base and 2 bases, there was a span of 17 bases. This CDR3 spans 17 amino acids.

In DNA, the CDR3 is TGTGCCAGCAGTTTCGGGGGGCAAGGTGAGCAGTTCTTC. Residues: CASSFGGQGEQFF. The chain couples TRBV12-3 or TRBV12-4 to TRBJ2-1; a possible D gene is TRBD2 (7 bases). Trimming pared 3 bases from V and 9 bases from J, leaving 12 bases between. The CDR3 loop spans 13 amino acids.

The V and J genes are TRBV19 and TRBJ1-2; weak D call: TRBD1 (6 bases). There are 15 residues in the CDR3. Germline CDR1 LNHDA, CDR2 SQIVND (reference sequence). The V end lost 5 bases, the J end lost 2 bases, and 15 bases lay between the germline ends. CDR3 region: CASSAYRTDNYGYTF. For the CDR3, the DNA is TGTGCCAGTAGTGCCTACCGGACAGACAACTATGGCTACACCTTC.

The chain has TRBV18 and TRBJ2-1, with TRBD2 as a possible D gene (5 bases). Germline V gives CDR1 KGHSH, CDR2 LQKENI. V lost 1 base and J 9 bases, leaving 22 bases between the germline ends. The CDR3 is 17 amino acids. CDR3 residues: CASSPLPSGRGGSEQFF. CDR3 nucleotide sequence: TGTGCCAGCTCACCACTTCCATCCGGGCGAGGAGGATCTGAGCAGTTCTTC.

This chain links TRBV4-1 with TRBJ2-1; 12 nucleotides line up with TRBD2. Germline V gives CDR1 MGHRA, CDR2 YSYEKL. V lost 4 bases and J lost 10; bases outside the gene matches: 5. The CDR3 is 14 residues long. The CDR3 protein is CASSRGLAGSEQFF. The CDR3 bases are TGCGCCAGCAGCCGGGGACTAGCGGGCTCAGAGCAGTTCTTC.

This clone was counted a few times. CDR3 residues: CASSGGLGLYGYTF. CDR3 in DNA: TGTGCCAGCAGCGGGGGACTTGGACTCTATGGCTACACCTTC. The rearrangement joins TRBV9 to TRBJ1-2; tentative D call: TRBD1 (5 bases). This CDR3 has 14 amino acids. CDR1 and CDR2 from the germline V gene are SGDLS and YYNGEE. V lost 3 bases to trimming and J lost 4 bases, with 13 bases between them.

This sequence joins TRBV28 and TRBJ2-1; perhaps TRBD1 as D (5 bases). The CDR3 runs 13 residues. V dropped 8 bases and J dropped 9 bases, with 17 bases sitting between them. Germline V gene data show CDR1 as MDHEN and CDR2 as SYDVKM. CDR3 protein: CASSIPGPPEQFF. In DNA form, the CDR3 reads TGTGCCAGCTCTATTCCAGGGCCACCTGAGCAGTTCTTC.

The chain employs TRBV20-1 and TRBJ2-1; 7 bases match TRBD2. The CDR3 runs 16 residues. Unmatched junction bases numbered 8, after V lost 3 bases and J lost 0 bases. In germline, CDR1 is DFQATT, CDR2 SNEGSKA (reference sequence). The DNA of the CDR3 is TGCAGTGCTAGTACGGCGGGAGCGGCCTCCTACAATGAGCAGTTCTTC. The encoded protein is CSASTAGAASYNEQFF.